This T cell receptor beta chain was identified in a study of shared clonotypes between healthy human individuals. Study outcomes and limitations: Compared with clonotypes that all four donors shared, non-shared clonotypes had lower generation probabilities.

The CDR3 has 14 amino acids. The germline CDR1 and CDR2 sequences are SGHAT and FQNNGV. V was pared by 1 base and J by 0 bases, with 5 bases between. Comment on this clone: The antigen is unknown. Other DNA sequences in the same sample also yield this CDR3.

In the sorted-subset replicate PCRs, 200 ng DNA, roughly 29,000 T cell genomes, was used. Sequenced by immunoSEQ multiplex PCR; TCRdb stores in-frame clones only, minus some. Counted here are 550,000 to 800,000 clones, about 90% occurring once; the ten biggest clones make up 34%. This rearrangement joins TRBV11-2 to TRBJ2-3; no firm D call. Sequenced input: memory CD8+ T cells from PBMCs. Subset denoted: CD45RO+ cells pooled with CCR7-negative TemRA cells. The source of this sequence is a man aged 18 to 30 in good health. Some clones in this sample may be carry-over from other donors' samples. CDR3 sequence (DNA): TGTGCCAGCAGCTTAGGCGGCAGCACAGATACGCAGTATTTT. Protein sequence: CASSLGGSTDTQYF. Drawing the rest from reference TRBV11-2 and TRBJ2-3, the complete variable domain is EAGVAQSPRYKIIEKRQSVAFWCNPISGHATLYWYQQILGQGPKLLIQFQNNGVVDDSQLPKDRFSAERLKGVDSTLKIQPAKLEDSAVYLCASSLGGSTDTQYFGPGTRLTVL.